This entry concerns a single T cell receptor (beta chain). The CDR3 length is 17 residues. V lost 4 bases and J lost 2, with 19 bases in between. The V gene's germline CDR1 is SGHKS and CDR2 YYEKEE (reference sequence). The sample originates from a study of blood T cell repertoires in COVID-19. Methods used by the authors: Amplified reference gene primers provided the basis for estimating nucleated cell counts. Sequenced by immunoSEQ multiplex PCR; TCRdb stores in-frame clones only, minus some. V, J and clone size derive from that table, while D and trimming were established from the DNA sequence. The sample holds about 130,000 clones, about 80% seen once.

The sequenced sample was peripheral blood. The sequence derives from a woman in her forties or fifties with acute or convalescent COVID-19. The rearrangement joins TRBV5-5 to TRBJ1-5, with D maybe TRBD1 (6 bases). This chain's CDR3 is CASSPGQGRMGNQPQHF. The CDR3 coding sequence is TGTGCCAGCAGCCCGGGGCAGGGGCGGATGGGCAATCAGCCCCAGCATTTT.